The 14 T cell receptor beta chains below all came from one sample that was sequenced in a study of cytomegalovirus exposure and HLA in healthy donors. Some clones are missing from TCRdb's copy, which holds only in-frame ones; the method was immunoSEQ multiplex PCR. The sample holds 150,000 to 200,000 clones, about 81% seen once. Sequencing input: PBMCs. The receptors shown here come from a woman in her thirties in good health and CMV-seronegative.

This rearrangement joins TRBV2 to TRBJ2-7, with D tentatively TRBD1 (5 bases). The CDR3 runs 12 residues. V lost 7 bases and J lost 4, with 11 bases in between. From germline, CDR1 is SNHLY and CDR2 FYNNEI. The chain's CDR3 is CASKGESYEQYF. In DNA form, the CDR3 reads TGTGCCAGCAAAGGGGAAAGTTACGAGCAGTACTTC.

The chain recombines TRBV11-2 with TRBJ2-1, with D unclear. This CDR3 region has 13 residues. The V gene's germline CDR1 is SGHAT and CDR2 FQNNGV. Trimming shortened V by 0 bases and J by 5 bases, and 5 bases separated the two germline ends. The CDR3 region has the DNA TGTGCCAGCAGCTTAGACAGGAACAATGAGCAGTTCTTC. Translation gives CASSLDRNNEQFF.

The chain couples TRBV18 to TRBJ2-1, with 11 bases identical to TRBD2. Germline-derived CDR1 and CDR2 are KGHSH and LQKENI. V dropped 4 bases and J dropped 4; count of bases not matched to a gene: 3. This CDR3 is 15 amino acids long. CDR3 amino acids: CASSLTSGGYNEQFF. DNA of the CDR3: TGTGCCAGCTCACTAACTAGCGGGGGATACAATGAGCAGTTCTTC.

The chain is built from TRBV15 and TRBJ2-3, with 7 bases that match TRBD1. V lost 1 base to trimming and J lost 3 bases; unmatched junction nucleotides: 7. The CDR3 contains 16 residues. Germline CDR1 LNHNV, CDR2 YYDKDF (reference sequence). CDR3 DNA: TGTGCCACCAGCAGAGGTCAGGGACAGCCTACAGATACGCAGTATTTT. This encodes CATSRGQGQPTDTQYF.

The rearrangement uses TRBV28 and TRBJ2-1; 11 nucleotides agree with TRBD2. The ends lost 6 bases at V and 0 bases at J; junction bases unmatched: 4. Per germline, CDR1 MDHEN and CDR2 SYDVKM. The CDR3 has 16 amino acids. DNA of the CDR3: TGTGCCAGCAGCTTCCTAGCGGGGGGCTCCTACAATGAGCAGTTCTTC. Translated, it gives CASSFLAGGSYNEQFF.

The CDR3, as DNA: TGTGCCAGCAGCCAAGAGATATGGAGAGATACGCAGTATTTT. Its protein product is CASSQEIWRDTQYF. This chain uses TRBV14 with TRBJ2-3; D is ambiguous. Trimming pared 0 bases from V and 5 bases from J, leaving 9 bases between. CDR1 SGHDN and CDR2 FVKESK come from the germline V gene. This CDR3 is built from 14 residues.

The chain employs TRBV2 and TRBJ2-3; D perhaps matches TRBD2 (6 bases). The CDR3 is made up of 15 amino acids. V dropped 4 bases and J dropped 2 bases, with 13 bases sitting between them. CDR1 is SNHLY, CDR2 FYNNEI, per germline. CDR3 in amino acids: CASSVRAGYTDTQYF. In DNA form, the CDR3 reads TGTGCCAGCAGTGTTAGAGCGGGTTACACAGATACGCAGTATTTT.

The chain carries TRBV11-1 and TRBJ2-7; 8 nucleotides match TRBD2. V trimming: 5 bases; J trimming: 5 bases; junction bases outside the gene matches: 11. Germline CDR1 and CDR2: SGHAT and FQDESV (reference sequence). This CDR3 spans 15 amino acids. CDR3 sequence (DNA): TGTGCCAGCAGCGCCCGACTAGCGTATTTCAACGAGCAGTACTTC. Its protein is CASSARLAYFNEQYF. The variable domain in full, completed from reference TRBV11-1 and TRBJ2-7, reads EAEVAQSPRYKITEKSQAVAFWCDPISGHATLYWYRQILGQGPELLVQFQDESVVDDSQLPKDRFSAERLKGVDSTLKIQPAELGDSAMYLCASSARLAYFNEQYFGPGTRLTVT.

This chain joins TRBV19 and TRBJ1-1; D uncertain. The length of the CDR3 is 13 residues. Germline V gives CDR1 LNHDA, CDR2 SQIVND (reference sequence). V was clipped by 5 bases and J by 5 bases, with 12 bases between them. This chain's CDR3 is CASSYDTGTEAFF. CDR3 sequence (DNA): TGTGCCAGTAGTTACGATACGGGTACTGAAGCTTTCTTT.

The chain uses TRBV6-5 and TRBJ1-3, with D perhaps TRBD1 (6 bases). This CDR3 region has 14 residues. From germline, CDR1 is MNHEY and CDR2 SVGAGI. V was shortened by 6 bases and J by 3 bases, with 12 bases between the two germline ends. The DNA of the CDR3 is TGTGCCAGCAGGCCCCAGGGGCTTGGAAACACCATATATTTT. The encoded protein is CASRPQGLGNTIYF.

The chain employs TRBV27 and TRBJ2-3; D not resolved. The CDR3 totals 11 residues. Germline CDR1 and CDR2: MNHEY and SMNVEV (reference sequence). V lost 3 bases, J lost 5 bases, and 3 bases lay in between. The CDR3 protein is CASSLRDTQYF. The CDR3 bases are TGTGCCAGCAGTTTGAGAGATACGCAGTATTTT.

The V call is TRBV2, the J call TRBJ2-1, with 10 bases lining up with TRBD2. Per the germline V gene, CDR1 is SNHLY and CDR2 is FYNNEI. J lost 1 base, V lost 3 bases, and 6 bases had no gene match. The CDR3 runs to 17 residues. CDR3 sequence: CASSEGSGGPSYNEQFF. CDR3 nucleotide sequence: TGTGCCAGCAGTGAGGGTAGCGGGGGGCCTTCCTACAATGAGCAGTTCTTC. Drawing the rest from reference TRBV2 and TRBJ2-1, the complete variable domain is EPEVTQTPSHQVTQMGQEVILRCVPISNHLYFYWYRQILGQKVEFLVSFYNNEISEKSEIFDDQFSVERPDGSNFTLKIRSTKLEDSAMYFCASSEGSGGPSYNEQFFGPGTRLTVL.

In this sample, this clone turned up once. The DNA of the CDR3 is TGCGCCAGCAGCTTGGTACAGGGCCCTGAAGCTTTCTTT. Protein sequence: CASSLVQGPEAFF. The chain uses TRBV5-1 and TRBJ1-1; weak D call: TRBD1 (6 bases). V gave up 0 bases and J gave up 6 bases, with 9 bases separating them. CDR1 and CDR2 (germline): SGHRS, YFSETQ. This CDR3 region has 13 residues.

The V gene is TRBV27, the J gene TRBJ2-7; 12 positions agree with TRBD2. Germline CDR1 MNHEY, CDR2 SMNVEV (reference sequence). This CDR3 comprises 14 residues. V was clipped by 5 bases and J by 6 bases; unmatched bases: 5. CDR3 DNA: TGTGCCAGCAGTATGACTAGCGGGAGACTCGAGCAGTACTTC. Amino acids: CASSMTSGRLEQYF.